These 30 T cell receptor beta chains were sequenced from one sample in a study of blood T cell repertoires in COVID-19. Profiled with immunoSEQ multiplex PCR; TCRdb holds only in-frame clones, not every one. The sample holds roughly 190,000 clones, 88% seen once. Sequenced material: peripheral blood. The receptor source for this set is a human donor in a cohort sampled during active COVID-19.

The rearrangement links TRBV9 to TRBJ2-7; TRBD2 matches 10 bases. Germline CDR1 reads SGDLS; CDR2 reads YYNGEE. This CDR3 has 17 residues. Trimming at V came to 4 bases and at J to 4 bases, leaving 14 bases not matched to a gene. The CDR3 bases are TGTGCCAGCAGCCCGGGTACCGGACTAGCGGCATTTTACGAGCAGTACTTC. This translates into CASSPGTGLAAFYEQYF.

This chain links TRBV30 with TRBJ1-2, with 7 positions matching TRBD1. The CDR3 totals 10 residues. J was trimmed by 8 bases and V by 6 bases; bases with no gene match: 3. The germline CDR1 and CDR2 sequences are GTSNPN and SVGIG (reference sequence). The CDR3 is CACAGGGYTF. The CDR3 DNA follows: TGTGCCTGTGCAGGGGGAGGCTACACCTTC.

The V and J genes are TRBV15 and TRBJ1-1; D might be TRBD1 (6 bases). The CDR3 is made up of 15 amino acids. V shed 0 bases and J shed 7 bases, with 15 bases lying between them. From germline, CDR1 is LNHNV and CDR2 YYDKDF (reference sequence). The CDR3 protein is CATSRDVRGASEAFF. The CDR3 DNA reads as TGTGCCACCAGCAGAGATGTGCGGGGGGCTAGTGAAGCTTTCTTT.

This clone has just one count. CDR3 DNA sequence: TGCGCCAGCAGCTACGACAACTCTGGAAACACCATATATTTT. As protein: CASSYDNSGNTIYF. This chain links TRBV5-1 with TRBJ1-3, with D unresolved. The V end was cut by 3 bases, the J end by 0 bases, with 7 bases between. The CDR3 runs to 14 residues. Germline-derived CDR1 and CDR2 are SGHRS and YFSETQ. Full variable domain (remainder filled in from reference TRBV5-1 and TRBJ1-3): KAGVTQTPRYLIKTRGQQVTLSCSPISGHRSVSWYQQTPGQGLQFLFEYFSETQRNKGNFPGRFSGRQFSNSRSEMNVSTLELGDSALYLCASSYDNSGNTIYFGEGSWLTVV.

A few counts support this clone. This chain links TRBV9 with TRBJ2-3; a possible D gene is TRBD1 (6 bases). The CDR3 covers 16 residues. Trimming cost V 0 bases and J 0 bases, with 11 bases left between them. CDR1 SGDLS and CDR2 YYNGEE come from the germline V gene. The CDR3 DNA reads as TGTGCCAGCAGCGTAGGAGGGACAACTAGCACAGATACGCAGTATTTT. This codes for CASSVGGTTSTDTQYF.

This rearrangement joins TRBV6-5 to TRBJ2-2; possible D gene TRBD2, 6 bases. With 10 bases removed from V and 7 bases from J, the gap between germline ends came to 13 bases. Germline V CDR1 and CDR2: MNHEY, SVGAGI. The CDR3 has 12 residues. The CDR3 DNA sequence: TGTGCCAATAGGAGGGCCCACGGGGAGCTGTTTTTT. Amino acid sequence: CANRRAHGELFF.

The chain employs TRBV5-1 and TRBJ1-1, with D uncertain. CDR1 and CDR2 (germline): SGHRS, YFSETQ. Trimming removed 4 bases at V and 5 bases at J, with 18 bases between. The CDR3 loop spans 15 amino acids. CDR3 in amino acids: CASSPMGPGGTEAFF. As DNA, the CDR3 is TGCGCCAGCAGCCCCATGGGCCCCGGTGGTACTGAAGCTTTCTTT.

V gene TRBV20-1 combines with J gene TRBJ2-1; D perhaps matches TRBD2 (6 bases). Deletions cut 3 bases from V and 0 bases from J, with 21 bases between. Germline lookup yields CDR1 DFQATT and CDR2 SNEGSKA (reference sequence). This CDR3 comprises 18 residues. This CDR3 is CSASYPLRGRTSYNEQFF. CDR3 bases: TGCAGTGCTAGTTACCCCCTGCGGGGCCGAACCTCCTACAATGAGCAGTTCTTC.

The chain couples TRBV30 to TRBJ1-3, with TRBD1 matching over 8 bases. Losses at the gene ends were 1 base for V and 3 bases for J; bases not matched to a gene: 5. CDR1 is GTSNPN, CDR2 SVGIG, per germline (reference sequence). CDR3 length equals 15 residues. The CDR3 nucleotides read TGTGCCTGGAGTGCAGGGGGCACTTTTGGAAACACCATATATTTT. Its protein is CAWSAGGTFGNTIYF.

V is TRBV18 and J is TRBJ1-5; 8 nucleotides line up with TRBD1. The V and J ends lost 4 bases and 5 bases, in that order; junction bases with no gene match: 7. The CDR3 is 15 amino acids. The V gene's germline CDR1 is KGHSH and CDR2 LQKENI. CDR3 coding DNA: TGTGCCAGCTCACAAACGGACAGGGCGGATCAGCCCCAGCATTTT. As protein: CASSQTDRADQPQHF.

In its sample, this clone was seen once. V is TRBV11-2 and J is TRBJ2-1; TRBD2 matches at 10 bases. This CDR3 is built from 15 residues. Trimming at V came to 3 bases and at J to 2 bases, leaving 1 base not matched to a gene. Germline lookup yields CDR1 SGHAT and CDR2 FQNNGV. CDR3 in amino acids: CASSFSGGPYNEQFF. In DNA, the CDR3 is TGTGCCAGCAGCTTTAGCGGGGGGCCCTACAATGAGCAGTTCTTC.

The rearrangement uses TRBV4-1 and TRBJ2-7; D is unresolved. Germline V CDR1 and CDR2: MGHRA, YSYEKL. This CDR3 contains 14 residues. The V and J ends lost 2 bases and 0 bases respectively, with 8 bases between them. The CDR3 nucleotides read TGCGCCAGCAGCCAACAGTTACCCTCCTACGAGCAGTACTTC. Residues: CASSQQLPSYEQYF.

This sequence joins TRBV15 and TRBJ2-5, with D perhaps matching TRBD2 (5 bases). Germline V CDR1 and CDR2: LNHNV, YYDKDF (reference sequence). Trimming took 0 bases from V and 3 from J, leaving 8 bases between them. This CDR3 comprises 14 residues. The CDR3 is CATSRDREEETQYF. The CDR3, as DNA: TGTGCCACCAGCAGAGATCGGGAAGAAGAGACCCAGTACTTC.

The chain carries TRBV9 and TRBJ1-4; D not resolved. The CDR3 totals 16 residues. With 0 bases removed from V and 1 base from J, the gap between germline ends came to 10 bases. The germline gives CDR1 SGDLS, CDR2 YYNGEE. CDR3 in DNA: TGTGCCAGCAGCGTAGGGCAGGCGATAACTAATGAAAAACTGTTTTTT. It translates to CASSVGQAITNEKLFF.

The chain has TRBV9 and TRBJ2-1; TRBD2 is a possible D gene (6 bases). CDR1 is SGDLS, CDR2 YYNGEE, per germline. Trimming left V 0 bases short and J 6 bases short, with 10 bases between. This CDR3 spans 14 amino acids. The CDR3 bases are TGTGCCAGCAGCGTAGGGGGGGAGCCCAATGAGCAGTTCTTC. This translates into CASSVGGEPNEQFF.

The chain joins TRBV18 to TRBJ2-5, with unresolved D. The germline CDR1 and CDR2 sequences are KGHSH and LQKENI. This CDR3 has 14 amino acids. V lost 4 bases to trimming and J lost 3 bases, with 12 bases between them. CDR3 sequence reads: CASSRLRTEETQYF. The CDR3 bases are TGTGCCAGCTCACGCCTTCGAACAGAAGAGACCCAGTACTTC.

V gene TRBV2 combines with J gene TRBJ2-5, with D tentatively TRBD1 (5 bases). Germline V CDR1 and CDR2: SNHLY, FYNNEI. The CDR3 contains 14 residues. Trimming shortened V by 6 bases and J by 4 bases, and 15 bases separated the two germline ends. The CDR3 nucleotides are TGTGCCAGCAGCCCCGGTGAAAGGGGAGAGACCCAGTACTTC. The encoded protein is CASSPGERGETQYF.

The chain uses TRBV11-3 and TRBJ2-4; D possibly corresponds to TRBD1 (6 bases). Germline CDR1 SGHNT, CDR2 YENEEA. V lost 5 bases to trimming and J lost 11 bases, with 16 bases between them. There are 13 residues in the CDR3. The CDR3 nucleotides read TGTGCCAGCAGCCAAACAGGGAATCCCCTTCAGTACTTC. Translation: CASSQTGNPLQYF.

Here the CDR3 DNA reads TGCGCCAGCAGCGTGACAGGGGGAGTAGACCAAGAGACCCAGTACTTC. Its translation: CASSVTGGVDQETQYF. This chain joins TRBV5-1 and TRBJ2-5; 9 nucleotides agree with TRBD1. This CDR3 region has 16 residues. CDR1 is SGHRS, CDR2 YFSETQ, per germline. The trim removed 4 bases at V and 0 bases at J, leaving 7 bases unmatched.

This clone came up once. The chain combines TRBV2 with TRBJ2-3, with D maybe TRBD1 (6 bases). Trimming pared 6 bases from V and 2 bases from J, leaving 24 bases between. Germline lookup yields CDR1 SNHLY and CDR2 FYNNEI. This CDR3 has 18 amino acids. The CDR3 sequence: CASSPASGQGWSTDTQYF. CDR3 DNA sequence: TGTGCCAGCAGCCCCGCATCGGGGCAGGGGTGGTCCACAGATACGCAGTATTTT.

This chain connects TRBV27 to TRBJ1-2; the match to TRBD1 covers 9 bases. The CDR3 has 13 amino acids. V was clipped by 10 bases and J by 1 base; unmatched bases: 4. Germline assignment: CDR1 MNHEY and CDR2 SMNVEV (reference sequence). CDR3 in DNA: TGTGCCATGGACAGGGGTTTTAACTATGGCTACACCTTC. This gives the protein CAMDRGFNYGYTF.

The V gene is TRBV5-4, the J gene TRBJ2-7, with 10 bases aligning to TRBD2. This CDR3 is 17 amino acids long. Germline V gives CDR1 SGHNT, CDR2 YYREEE (reference sequence). The V gene end was trimmed by 0 bases and the J gene end by 4 bases; junction bases not matched to a gene: 10. For the CDR3, the DNA is TGTGCCAGCAGCTTGGTCTTAGCGGGGGGCCGGCTATACGAGCAGTACTTC. Translated, it gives CASSLVLAGGRLYEQYF.

Here the CDR3 reads CASSTSSGRAWSTDTQYF. The CDR3 nucleotides read TGTGCCAGCAGCACCTCTAGCGGGAGGGCCTGGAGCACAGATACGCAGTATTTT. The chain couples TRBV7-2 to TRBJ2-3; 12 nucleotides match TRBD2. With V trimmed by 5 bases and J by 0 bases, 9 bases remained unmatched. CDR3 size: 18 residues. Germline V gives CDR1 SGHTA, CDR2 FQGNSA.

The V call is TRBV4-1, the J call TRBJ2-5, with 7 nucleotides matching TRBD1. Trimming removed 0 bases from V and 3 bases from J; junction bases left unmatched: 10. The germline V gene encodes CDR1 MGHRA and CDR2 YSYEKL. There are 17 residues in the CDR3. The CDR3 protein is CASSQEGLGTAKETQYF. The CDR3 DNA sequence: TGCGCCAGCAGCCAAGAAGGGCTGGGGACAGCTAAAGAGACCCAGTACTTC.

The rearrangement links TRBV5-6 to TRBJ1-2; possibly TRBD1 for D (5 bases). The CDR3 contains 14 residues. Trimming pared 4 bases from V and 4 bases from J, leaving 14 bases between. CDR1 is SGHDT and CDR2 is YYEEEE in the germline V gene. The CDR3 protein is CASSRDGLLYGYTF. CDR3 in DNA: TGTGCCAGCAGCCGGGACGGACTACTCTATGGCTACACCTTC.

The V gene is TRBV3-1 (or the pseudogene TRBV3-2), the J gene TRBJ2-7; TRBD2 agrees at 10 bases. The length of the CDR3 is 16 residues. Trimming removed 5 bases from V and 9 bases from J; junction bases left unmatched: 16. Germline-derived CDR1 and CDR2 are LGHDT and YNNKEL (reference sequence). CDR3 nucleotide sequence: TGTGCCAGCAGCGTTACCGGGACTAGCGCTGGGGGCGCGCAGTACTTC. Its protein product is CASSVTGTSAGGAQYF.

The gene calls are TRBV6-6 and TRBJ2-3; 8 nucleotides align to TRBD2. J gave up 3 bases and V 4 bases, and 3 bases lay outside the gene matches. The CDR3 is 14 residues long. CDR1 MNHNY and CDR2 SVGAGI come from the germline V gene (reference sequence). The CDR3: CASSLGLETDTQYF. The DNA for the CDR3 is TGTGCCAGCAGTTTGGGACTAGAGACAGATACGCAGTATTTT.

This chain joins TRBV4-1 and TRBJ1-5; D gene ambiguous. The CDR3 is 15 amino acids. Looked up from germline, CDR1 is MGHRA and CDR2 is YSYEKL. The germline V and J ends were trimmed by 0 bases and 2 bases, with 8 bases remaining between them. The CDR3 is CASSQDEGRNQPQHF. CDR3 sequence (DNA): TGCGCCAGCAGCCAAGACGAGGGCCGCAATCAGCCCCAGCATTTT.

CDR3 in DNA: TGTGCCAGCAATGAGGGGGCAAGCAATCAGCCCCAGCATTTT. Translated, it gives CASNEGASNQPQHF. V is TRBV2 and J is TRBJ1-5; 7 bases map to TRBD1. Per germline, CDR1 SNHLY and CDR2 FYNNEI. The CDR3 contains 14 residues. The V gene end was trimmed by 7 bases and the J gene end by 1 base; junction bases not matched to a gene: 4.

The rearrangement links TRBV7-2 to TRBJ2-7; D uncertain. V gave up 6 bases and J gave up 5 bases, with 8 bases separating them. From germline, CDR1 is SGHTA and CDR2 FQGNSA. CDR3 length: 11 amino acids. CDR3 coding DNA: TGTGCCAGCAGTCGCGCCAACGAGCAGTACTTC. This encodes CASSRANEQYF.